This T cell receptor (beta chain) was identified in a study of blood T cells in healthy people across ages. Findings and caveats of the study: Whereas aged donors had fewer naive CD4+ cells, long-lived donors had more of them and higher diversity. Percentage of naive T cells showed a strong correlation with TCR beta diversity.

The V gene's germline CDR1 is SGDLS and CDR2 YYNGEE. The V gene end was trimmed by 0 bases and the J gene end by 4 bases; junction bases not matched to a gene: 6. CDR3 size: 15 residues. About this clonotype itself: Its target is not known.

The people who gave samples were healthy Caucasians from Russia, aged roughly 6 to 100. Total RNA, at least 5.5 micrograms per sample, came from PBMCs. Primed by a sample-barcoded 5' primer and a J-beta primer mix, a second PCR proceeded for about 6 to 12 cycles. TCRdb called the 5' RACE reads again in MiXCR, with one record for every CDR3 protein. The sample lists hundreds of thousands of distinct CDR3 sequences; 25% to 35% were seen once. This receptor was obtained from an elderly woman in good health. The chain employs TRBV9 and TRBJ2-7, with 8 bases lining up with TRBD2. Sample: blood. The CDR3 DNA follows: TGTGCCAGCAGCGTAGCGGGAGGGGACATTTACGAGCAGTACTTC. Translated, it gives CASSVAGGDIYEQYF.